This TCR beta chain was recorded in a study of control samples from healthy donors and cancer patients. Per germline, CDR1 MNHNY and CDR2 SVGAGI (reference sequence). The V end was cut by 6 bases, the J end by 0 bases, with 17 bases between. CDR3 length: 16 residues. Data came from immunoSEQ multiplex PCR; TCRdb stores just in-frame clones and leaves some out. The repertoire holds fewer than 300,000 clones, roughly four fifths seen once, with less than 15% in the top ten. Sequencing used PBMCs. The TCR was taken from a woman aged 60 to 75 with lung cancer. The chain joins TRBV6-6 to TRBJ1-1; D not resolved. The CDR3 bases are TGTGCCAGCAGCGCCTCATGGGCCGTGGTGAACACTGAAGCTTTCTTT. Translation: CASSASWAVVNTEAFF.